This record covers a single T cell receptor (beta chain). This clonotype has more than one count but fewer than ten. This clone's antigen is unknown. Nothing much larger sits one base from this clone, and base qualities are not available. The receptor library was made with RT-PCR. The instrument was an Illumina HiSeq 2500. The public reads were reanalyzed by TCRdb: fastp trimming at Q25, MiXCR alignment, in-frame beta chains only. Every entry covers one CDR3 protein and lists the most common genes and DNA from its rows. For this sample the table gives 710,000 or so distinct CDR3 sequences, of which less than 20% were detected only once. Roughly 11% of the sample belongs to the ten largest clones. The CDR3 measures 14 amino acids from cysteine to phenylalanine. Kept here is only the CDR3 DNA, which spans 42 bases and is read in frame from base 1. The germline V gene gives CDR1 as SGHRS and CDR2 as YFSETQ. Between the V and J ends, shortened by 4 bases and 6 bases respectively, the junction contains 17 bases.

The sample comes from a study of response to subunit inactivated influenza vaccine (dated by TCRdb to about 2018). For the study in its entirety: The study used deep quantitative T cell receptor repertoire profiling to track responses to a trivalent subunit inactivated influenza vaccine. The research as a whole found: The authors suggested that each seasonal influenza vaccination may recruit only a limited number of new T cells.

The TCR originated in a man over 45 who received an inactivated influenza vaccine. Donor details come from another sample of the same person, matched by shared clones. The chain uses TRBV5-1 and TRBJ2-7; the D assignment is uncertain and may be TRBD1 or TRBD2, with 5 bases supporting each. The source was PBMCs from blood, collected 12 days after vaccination. This receptor has the CDR3 CASSPSGPRLEQYF. The nucleotide sequence reads TGCGCCAGCAGCCCCTCGGGACCCCGCCTCGAGCAGTACTTC.